The clone carrying this T cell receptor (beta chain) has only one observation. Its antigen remains unknown. Reverse transcription of all isolated RNA meant that expressed TCRB transcripts were sequenced. It was found that naive, central memory and regulatory T cell samples averaged approximately 3.5 million reads. TCRdb's copy holds only in-frame clones and misses some; the assay was immunoSEQ multiplex PCR. The data show some 130,000 clones, 7% to 10% seen once. This sample was taken from a study of beta chain features in type 1 diabetes. Whole-study findings and limits: Among type 1 diabetes patients, VDJ junctions had fewer insertions and more deletions. Moderate but significant shortening of TCRB CDR3s was recorded in all four CD4+ subsets from Type 1 diabetes patients.

V shed 6 bases and J shed 10 bases, with 13 bases lying between them. Germline V gene lookup returns CDR1 DFQATT and CDR2 SNEGSKA (reference sequence). This CDR3 has 11 residues. The sequence derives from a man aged 25-45 years with type 1 diabetes. The sample comprised central memory CD4+ T cells from blood. The chain carries TRBV20-1 and TRBJ2-1, with D unresolved. The CDR3 region has the DNA TGCAGTGCCCCGACCCCTAGGGAGCAGTTCTTC. Residues: CSAPTPREQFF.